This TCR beta chain was sequenced during a study of blood T cell repertoires in COVID-19. Overall study context: COVID-19 samples from acute and convalescent phases originated in the United States, Italy and Spain. T cells, B-cell-depleted T cells, or PBMCs supplied cDNA or gDNA.

In the authors' workflow: Quantification of nucleated cells was approximated via reference gene primer amplification. TCRdb's table, derived via immunoSEQ multiplex PCR, lists solely in-frame clones and lacks some. V and J calls and clone size are given by that table; D and trimming were obtained from the DNA. The sample lists 65,000 to 95,000 clones, 75% to 85% occurring once. V trimming: 1 base; J trimming: 4 bases; junction bases outside the gene matches: 4. The length of the CDR3 is 15 residues. CDR1 is LGHDT, CDR2 YNNKEL, per germline (reference sequence). Sequenced: peripheral blood. The genes are TRBV3-1 (or the pseudogene TRBV3-2) and TRBJ1-3; TRBD1 matches at 7 bases. The receptor's source is a woman aged 40 to 55 with active or convalescent COVID-19. The CDR3 sequence: CASSQGQGLGNTIYF. The CDR3 DNA is TGTGCCAGCAGCCAAGGACAGGGATTAGGAAACACCATATATTTT.